One sample yielded the 21 T cell receptor beta chains listed below, sequenced in a study of CD4 T cells in relation to SARS-CoV-2 and coronaviruses. Their antigen targets remain unknown. The assay was immunoSEQ multiplex PCR, and TCRdb's table has in-frame clones only and misses some. The sample records about 20,000 clones, around 80% being singletons. CD4+ T cells from unexposed donors were obtained before the COVID-19 pandemic (2011-2018). CD4+ T cells were isolated from the cells after around eleven days of culture. The sample was CD4+ T cells from PBMCs, cultured in vitro. The receptors shown here come from a human donor in good health.

V usage is TRBV19 and J usage is TRBJ2-7; the D is unclear. This CDR3 has 13 residues. Germline V gives CDR1 LNHDA, CDR2 SQIVND (reference sequence). Trimming shortened V by 5 bases and J by 5 bases, and 13 bases separated the two germline ends. The CDR3 spells CASSDQRSNEQYF. The CDR3 nucleotides are TGTGCCAGTAGTGACCAGCGTTCCAACGAGCAGTACTTC.

This chain connects TRBV12-3 or TRBV12-4 to TRBJ1-1; 7 bases match TRBD1. V gave up 6 bases and J gave up 3 bases; unmatched junction bases: 4. The CDR3 has 13 amino acids. The chain's CDR3 is CASRLTGYTEAFF. In DNA, the CDR3 is TGTGCCAGCAGACTGACAGGGTACACTGAAGCTTTCTTT.

J is TRBJ2-1 and V is TRBV5-4; TRBD2 agrees at 14 bases. V was pared by 4 bases and J by 5 bases, with 8 bases of the junction left unmatched. The germline V gene encodes CDR1 SGHNT and CDR2 YYREEE (reference sequence). The CDR3 covers 17 residues. This CDR3 is CASSPGLAGGLNNEQFF. The CDR3 bases are TGTGCCAGCAGCCCCGGACTAGCGGGAGGACTAAACAATGAGCAGTTCTTC.

V is TRBV25-1 and J is TRBJ1-4; 8 bases are shared with TRBD1. This CDR3 has 15 residues. Germline trimming cut 4 bases from V and 5 bases from J; bases unmatched to any gene: 6. Germline CDR1 MGHDK, CDR2 SYGVNS. Written as DNA, the CDR3 is TGTGCCAGCAGTGCACTGGACAGGGCGAATGAAAAACTGTTTTTT. As protein: CASSALDRANEKLFF.

The rearrangement uses TRBV19 and TRBJ2-2; no firm D call. CDR3 size: 14 residues. Germline lookup yields CDR1 LNHDA and CDR2 SQIVND (reference sequence). The ends were cut back, 3 bases at V and 1 base at J, with 6 bases in the middle. DNA of the CDR3: TGTGCCAGTAGTATCGGTCAGAACACCGGGGAGCTGTTTTTT. Translation gives CASSIGQNTGELFF.

This clone turned up a few times. This chain joins TRBV5-1 and TRBJ2-7; TRBD1 might be the D (7 bases). Germline V gene sequence: CDR1 SGHRS, CDR2 YFSETQ. The CDR3 contains 14 residues. The V end lost 2 bases, the J end lost 9 bases, and 18 bases lay between the germline ends. CDR3 sequence reads: CASSFGTGQEGQYF. The CDR3 nucleotides read TGCGCCAGCAGCTTCGGGACCGGACAGGAGGGGCAGTACTTC.

The V call is TRBV3-1 (or the pseudogene TRBV3-2), the J call TRBJ1-4; D perhaps matches TRBD1 (5 bases). V lost 5 bases and J lost 3, with 22 bases in between. The CDR3 covers 18 residues. The germline V gene encodes CDR1 LGHDT and CDR2 YNNKEL (reference sequence). DNA of the CDR3: TGTGCCAGCAGCAAACTATCAAAATCAGGGAGCGCTAATGAAAAACTGTTTTTT. Its protein is CASSKLSKSGSANEKLFF.

V is TRBV19 and J is TRBJ2-5; no definite D call. Germline V gene lookup returns CDR1 LNHDA and CDR2 SQIVND (reference sequence). The CDR3 is 11 residues long. V lost 2 bases, J lost 3 bases, and 1 base lay in between. DNA for the CDR3: TGTGCCAGTAGTATAAAAGAGACCCAGTACTTC. Encoded protein: CASSIKETQYF.

This clone has only a few counts. V is TRBV27 and J is TRBJ2-7; D gene unclear. The CDR3 runs 12 residues. V lost 5 bases and J lost 6, with 11 bases in between. Looked up from germline, CDR1 is MNHEY and CDR2 is SMNVEV (reference sequence). In nucleotides, the CDR3 is TGTGCCAGCAGTCCCGGACGGATCGAGCAGTACTTC. Translation: CASSPGRIEQYF.

This clone was found a few times. The chain recombines TRBV30 with TRBJ2-2; 7 nucleotides align to TRBD2. Germline CDR1 and CDR2: GTSNPN and SVGIG (reference sequence). This CDR3 contains 14 residues. V was clipped by 5 bases and J by 4 bases; unmatched bases: 7. The DNA of the CDR3 is TGTGCCTGGGACCACGGCGGGGGCACCGGGGAGCTGTTTTTT. Translation: CAWDHGGGTGELFF.

The chain combines TRBV27 with TRBJ2-7, with TRBD1 identical over 8 bases. Trimming at V came to 9 bases and at J to 2 bases, leaving 6 bases not matched to a gene. Germline V CDR1 and CDR2: MNHEY, SMNVEV (reference sequence). This CDR3 is 13 amino acids long. The CDR3 DNA reads as TGTGCCAGTTCGGACAGGGCGGCCTACGAGCAGTACTTC. It encodes CASSDRAAYEQYF.

This clone was seen a few times. The gene calls are TRBV19 and TRBJ1-2; D is undetermined. V lost 7 bases to trimming and J lost 4 bases, with 4 bases between them. The CDR3 is made up of 10 amino acids. Per the germline V gene, CDR1 is LNHDA and CDR2 is SQIVND (reference sequence). CDR3 residues: CASNSYGYTF. Here the CDR3 DNA reads TGTGCCAGTAATAGCTATGGCTACACCTTC.

The J gene is TRBJ2-7, the V gene TRBV5-1, with 10 bases aligning to TRBD2. The CDR3 covers 17 residues. V lost 1 base and J lost 2; bases outside the gene matches: 9. Germline V gene lookup returns CDR1 SGHRS and CDR2 YFSETQ. The CDR3 loop reads CASSLLVLAGVPYEQYF. CDR3 DNA sequence: TGCGCCAGCAGCTTGTTAGTCCTAGCGGGAGTCCCCTACGAGCAGTACTTC.

This rearrangement joins TRBV19 to TRBJ2-1; perhaps D is TRBD1 or TRBD2 (5 bases each). From germline, CDR1 is LNHDA and CDR2 SQIVND (reference sequence). The V gene lost 7 bases and the J gene lost 7 bases, with 20 bases spanning the gap. The CDR3 runs to 15 residues. CDR3 amino acids: CASNYRDRPLNEQFF. The CDR3 nucleotides are TGTGCCAGTAACTATCGGGACCGTCCGTTGAATGAGCAGTTCTTC.

This chain joins TRBV29-1 and TRBJ2-3, with D possibly being TRBD2 (5 bases). V lost 5 bases and J lost 4, with 19 bases in between. The CDR3 contains 15 residues. The germline CDR1 and CDR2 sequences are SQVTM and ANQGSEA. The CDR3 here is CSVQRLREVPDTQYF. As DNA, the CDR3 is TGCAGCGTTCAGAGACTGAGGGAAGTCCCAGATACGCAGTATTTT.

The chain combines TRBV7-9 with TRBJ1-1, with D tentatively TRBD1 (6 bases). Germline values: CDR1 SEHNR, CDR2 FQNEAQ (reference sequence). With 8 bases removed from V and 2 bases from J, the gap between germline ends came to 15 bases. The CDR3 extends over 14 amino acids. The CDR3 spells CASGFGQRNTEAFF. The CDR3 nucleotides are TGTGCCAGCGGGTTCGGACAGCGAAACACTGAAGCTTTCTTT.

The chain has TRBV3-1 (or the pseudogene TRBV3-2) and TRBJ2-1; D is perhaps TRBD1 (6 bases). V lost 3 bases, J lost 10 bases, and 13 bases lay in between. CDR1 is LGHDT and CDR2 is YNNKEL in the germline V gene (reference sequence). CDR3 length equals 13 residues. The CDR3: CASSQLDDREQFF. CDR3 DNA: TGTGCCAGCAGCCAGCTCGACGACAGGGAGCAGTTCTTC.

The rearrangement joins TRBV30 to TRBJ2-7; 10 nucleotides line up with TRBD1. Trimming took 2 bases from V and 4 from J; bases not matched to a gene: 14. The CDR3 extends over 17 amino acids. From germline, CDR1 is GTSNPN and CDR2 SVGIG (reference sequence). Here the CDR3 reads CAWSSGTGAINLYEQYF. CDR3 DNA sequence: TGTGCCTGGAGTTCCGGGACAGGGGCAATCAATTTGTACGAGCAGTACTTC.

This rearrangement joins TRBV7-7 to TRBJ2-2; 8 bases map to TRBD1. The germline gives CDR1 SSHAT, CDR2 FNYEAQ (reference sequence). The V and J ends lost 4 bases and 7 bases, in that order; junction bases with no gene match: 5. The CDR3 runs 14 residues. The CDR3 reads CASSSQGEFGELFF. The CDR3 DNA sequence: TGTGCCAGCAGCTCACAGGGGGAATTCGGGGAGCTGTTTTTT.

The rearrangement joins TRBV2 to TRBJ2-7; 7 bases agree with TRBD1. After removal of 1 base from V and 6 bases from J, the junction contained 3 bases not matched to a gene. The CDR3 runs to 13 residues. From germline, CDR1 is SNHLY and CDR2 FYNNEI. CDR3 sequence (DNA): TGTGCCAGCAGTGAAGTAGAGGGGGCCGAGCAGTACTTC. As protein: CASSEVEGAEQYF.

The chain uses TRBV12-3 or TRBV12-4 and TRBJ1-2, with a possible D match to TRBD1 (6 bases). V lost 4 bases and J lost 7, with 13 bases in between. The CDR3 spans 13 residues. The CDR3 nucleotides read TGTGCCAGCAGTTACCGACAGGAGGCTGGCTACACCTTC. Its translation: CASSYRQEAGYTF.